This TCR beta chain stems from a study of blood T cell repertoires in COVID-19. The wider study: Material from acute and convalescent COVID-19 was sourced from the United States, Italy and Spain. T cells, B-cell-depleted T cells, or PBMCs provided the cDNA or gDNA that served as material.

There are 16 residues in the CDR3. V was clipped by 4 bases and J by 1 base; unmatched bases: 9. From germline, CDR1 is SGHAT and CDR2 FQNNGV. Per the original methods: Amplification of reference gene primers was used by the study to estimate nucleated cell counts. TCRdb's table, derived via immunoSEQ multiplex PCR, lists solely in-frame clones and lacks some. Clonal size and the V and J genes are those of that table, whereas D and trimming came from the DNA. The sample records around 62,000 clones, approximately 88% being singletons. The receptor comes from a human donor in a cohort sampled during active COVID-19. Sequenced input: peripheral blood. The genes are TRBV11-2 and TRBJ1-1, with 7 bases aligning to TRBD1. The CDR3 loop reads CASSSILSGGNTEAFF. For the CDR3, the DNA is TGTGCCAGCAGCTCTATCCTATCAGGGGGGAACACTGAAGCTTTCTTT.